This T cell receptor beta chain was obtained from a study of T cells expressing NK-cell markers. About the study: Eight donors were sequenced, seven testing HCMV-seropositive and one testing seronegative. Study outcomes and limitations: Each of 5 to 7 donors carried dominant NKG2C+ clonotypes accounting for about 1.0-7.0% of CD8+ T cells.

Comment on this clonotype: The antigen remains unidentified.

This CDR3 has 17 residues. Germline-derived CDR1 and CDR2 are SEHNR and FQNEAQ (reference sequence). Generation of TCR beta cDNA was performed by 5'RACE template switching incorporating UMIs. TCRdb reprocessed the 5' RACE reads and keeps a single row for each CDR3 protein, giving no DNA. Recorded for this sample: over 350,000 distinct CDR3 sequences. The chain joins TRBV7-9 to TRBJ2-3; there is no DNA to check the TCRdb D call of TRBD2. The sequenced sample consisted of blood T cells: a sorted CD56 or NKG2C T cell subset, CD4+ or CD8+ T cells, or bulk PBMC T cells (not recorded which). The TCR was taken from a woman between 50 and 59 years old in good health. CDR3 sequence reads: CASSTGTSGRATDTQYF.